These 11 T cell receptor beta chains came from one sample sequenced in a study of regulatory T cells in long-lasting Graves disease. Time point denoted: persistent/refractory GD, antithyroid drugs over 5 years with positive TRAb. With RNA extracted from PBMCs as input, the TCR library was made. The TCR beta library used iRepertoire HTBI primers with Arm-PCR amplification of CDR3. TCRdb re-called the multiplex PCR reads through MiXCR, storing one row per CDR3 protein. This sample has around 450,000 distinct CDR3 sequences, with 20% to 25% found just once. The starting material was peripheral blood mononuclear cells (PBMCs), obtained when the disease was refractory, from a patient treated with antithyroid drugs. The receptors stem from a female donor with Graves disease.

The CDR3, as DNA: TGCAGCGTTGGGGGGAATCCCTATGGCTACACCTTC. Its protein is CSVGGNPYGYTF. J is TRBJ1-2 and V is TRBV29-1; D may be TRBD1 (5 bases). This CDR3 is built from 12 residues. Trimming left V 4 bases short and J 4 bases short, with 10 bases between. Germline CDR1 and CDR2: SQVTM and ANQGSEA.

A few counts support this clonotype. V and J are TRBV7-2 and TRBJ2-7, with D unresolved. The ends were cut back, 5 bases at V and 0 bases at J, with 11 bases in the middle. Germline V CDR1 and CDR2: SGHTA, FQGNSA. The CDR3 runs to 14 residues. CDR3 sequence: CASSQRQDSYEQYF. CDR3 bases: TGTGCCAGCAGCCAGAGGCAGGACTCCTACGAGCAGTACTTC.

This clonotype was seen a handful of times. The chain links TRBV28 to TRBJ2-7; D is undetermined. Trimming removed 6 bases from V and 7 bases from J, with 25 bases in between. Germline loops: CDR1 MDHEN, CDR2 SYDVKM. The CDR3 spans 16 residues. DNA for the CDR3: TGTGCCAGCAGCTGGTCCCGGGCAGAGAAGTTGGATGAGCAGTACTTC. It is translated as CASSWSRAEKLDEQYF.

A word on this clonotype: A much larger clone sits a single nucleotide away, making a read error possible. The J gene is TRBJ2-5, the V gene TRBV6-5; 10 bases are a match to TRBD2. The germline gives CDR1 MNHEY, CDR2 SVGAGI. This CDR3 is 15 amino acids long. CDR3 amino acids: CVSSSGRRPRETQYF. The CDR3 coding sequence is TGTGTCAGCAGTAGCGGGAGGCGTCCCAGGGAGACCCAGTACTTC.

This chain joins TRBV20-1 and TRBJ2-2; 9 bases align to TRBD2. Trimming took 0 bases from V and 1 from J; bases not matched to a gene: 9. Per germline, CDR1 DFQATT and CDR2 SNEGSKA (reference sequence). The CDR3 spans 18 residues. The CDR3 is CSARDSGGGRGNTGELFF. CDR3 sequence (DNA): TGCAGTGCTAGAGATTCGGGAGGCGGGAGGGGGAACACCGGGGAGCTGTTTTTT.

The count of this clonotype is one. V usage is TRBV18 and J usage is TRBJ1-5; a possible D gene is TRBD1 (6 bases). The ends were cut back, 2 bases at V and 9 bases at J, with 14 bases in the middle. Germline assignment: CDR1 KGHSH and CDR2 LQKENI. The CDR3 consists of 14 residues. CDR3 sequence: CASSPGPGERPQHF. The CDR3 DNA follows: TGTGCCAGCTCACCAGGGCCAGGGGAAAGGCCCCAGCATTTT. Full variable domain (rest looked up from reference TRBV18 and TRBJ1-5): NAGVMQNPRHLVRRRGQEARLRCSPMKGHSHVYWYRQLPEEGLKFMVYLQKENIIDESGMPKERFSAEFPKEGPSILRIQQVVRGDSAAYFCASSPGPGERPQHFGDGTRLSIL.

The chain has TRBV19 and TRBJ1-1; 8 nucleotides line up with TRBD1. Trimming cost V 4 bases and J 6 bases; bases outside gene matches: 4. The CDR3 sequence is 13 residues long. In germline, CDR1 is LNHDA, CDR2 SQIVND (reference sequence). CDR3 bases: TGTGCCAGTAGTACCTTGGGACAGGCTGAAGCTTTCTTT. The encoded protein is CASSTLGQAEAFF.

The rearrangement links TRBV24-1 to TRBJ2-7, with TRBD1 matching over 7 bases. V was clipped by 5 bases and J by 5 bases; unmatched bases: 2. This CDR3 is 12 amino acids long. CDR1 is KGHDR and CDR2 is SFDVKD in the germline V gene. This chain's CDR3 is CATSGQGDEQYF. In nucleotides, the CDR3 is TGTGCCACCAGTGGACAGGGCGACGAGCAGTACTTC.

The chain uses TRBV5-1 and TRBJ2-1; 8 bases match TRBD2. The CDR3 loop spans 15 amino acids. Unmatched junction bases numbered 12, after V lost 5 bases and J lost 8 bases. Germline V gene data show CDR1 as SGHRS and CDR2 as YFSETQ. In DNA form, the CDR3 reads TGCGCCAGCAGGACCCATACGGGAGGGCGCGATGAGCAGTTCTTC. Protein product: CASRTHTGGRDEQFF.

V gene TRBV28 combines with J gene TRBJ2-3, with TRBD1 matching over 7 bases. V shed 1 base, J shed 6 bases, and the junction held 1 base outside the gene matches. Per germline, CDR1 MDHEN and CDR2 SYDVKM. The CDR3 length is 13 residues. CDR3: CASSLSGQDTQYF. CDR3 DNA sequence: TGTGCCAGCAGTTTATCGGGACAGGATACGCAGTATTTT. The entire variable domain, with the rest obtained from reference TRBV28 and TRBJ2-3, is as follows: DVKVTQSSRYLVKRTGEKVFLECVQDMDHENMFWYRQDPGLGLRLIYFSYDVKMKEKGDIPEGYSVSREKKERFSLILESASTNQTSMYLCASSLSGQDTQYFGPGTRLTVL.

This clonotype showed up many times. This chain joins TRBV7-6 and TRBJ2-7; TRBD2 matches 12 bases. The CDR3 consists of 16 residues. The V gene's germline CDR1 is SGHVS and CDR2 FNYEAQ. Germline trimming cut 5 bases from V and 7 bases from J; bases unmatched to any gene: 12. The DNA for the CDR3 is TGTGCCAGCAGCGATAATCCGGGACTAGCGGGTGGAGAGCAGTACTTC. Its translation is CASSDNPGLAGGEQYF.